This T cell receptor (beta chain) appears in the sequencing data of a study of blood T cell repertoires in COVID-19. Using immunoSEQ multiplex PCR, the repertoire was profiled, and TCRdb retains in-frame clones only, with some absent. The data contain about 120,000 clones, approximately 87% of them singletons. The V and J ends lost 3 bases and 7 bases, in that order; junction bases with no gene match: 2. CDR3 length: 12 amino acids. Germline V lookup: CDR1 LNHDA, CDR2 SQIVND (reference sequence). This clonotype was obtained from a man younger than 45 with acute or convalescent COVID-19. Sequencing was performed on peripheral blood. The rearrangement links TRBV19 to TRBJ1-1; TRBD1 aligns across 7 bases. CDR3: CASSMTGIEAFF. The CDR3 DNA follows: TGTGCCAGTAGTATGACAGGGATTGAAGCTTTCTTT.